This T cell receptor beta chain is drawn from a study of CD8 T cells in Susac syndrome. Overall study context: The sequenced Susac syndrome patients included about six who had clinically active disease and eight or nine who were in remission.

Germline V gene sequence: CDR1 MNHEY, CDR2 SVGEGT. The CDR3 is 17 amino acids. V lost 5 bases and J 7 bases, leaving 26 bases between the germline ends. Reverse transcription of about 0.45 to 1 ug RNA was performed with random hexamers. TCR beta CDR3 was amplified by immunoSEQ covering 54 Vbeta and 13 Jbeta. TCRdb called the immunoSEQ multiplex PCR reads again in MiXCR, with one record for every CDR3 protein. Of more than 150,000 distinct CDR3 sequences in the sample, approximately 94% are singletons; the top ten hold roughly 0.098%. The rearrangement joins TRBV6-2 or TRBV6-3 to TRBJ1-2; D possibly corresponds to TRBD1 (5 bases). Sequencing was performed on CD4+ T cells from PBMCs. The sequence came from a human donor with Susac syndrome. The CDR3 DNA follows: TGTGCCAGCAGTCGCCGGGGACGGCCCCCGGTGTGGGTTGGCTACACCTTC. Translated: CASSRRGRPPVWVGYTF.